This T cell receptor beta chain was observed in a study of vaccination and CD4 T cells after COVID-19. A remark on this clonotype: Antigen unknown.

Treatment given: approximately nine-day PBMC culture with coronavirus spike peptide pools or control peptides (ViraFEST assay). Oncomine TCR Beta short-read sequencing was applied to DNA from cultured CD4+ T cells. TCRdb itself ran the PCR reads through MiXCR, one entry per CDR3 protein. The repertoire holds about 21,000 distinct CDR3 sequences, roughly 74% seen once, with more than 6.5% in the top ten. CDR1 and CDR2 from the germline V gene are SNHLY and FYNNEI. V was pared by 6 bases and J by 0 bases, with 8 bases of the junction left unmatched. This CDR3 comprises 15 residues. This TCR derives from a human donor who had recovered from COVID-19. Sequenced: CD4+ T cells from blood, cultured in vitro. The rearrangement joins TRBV2 to TRBJ2-7, with 7 bases fitting TRBD1. In DNA form, the CDR3 reads TGTGCCAGCAGGGGGGACAGTTATAGCTCCTACGAGCAGTACTTC. It is translated as CASRGDSYSSYEQYF.